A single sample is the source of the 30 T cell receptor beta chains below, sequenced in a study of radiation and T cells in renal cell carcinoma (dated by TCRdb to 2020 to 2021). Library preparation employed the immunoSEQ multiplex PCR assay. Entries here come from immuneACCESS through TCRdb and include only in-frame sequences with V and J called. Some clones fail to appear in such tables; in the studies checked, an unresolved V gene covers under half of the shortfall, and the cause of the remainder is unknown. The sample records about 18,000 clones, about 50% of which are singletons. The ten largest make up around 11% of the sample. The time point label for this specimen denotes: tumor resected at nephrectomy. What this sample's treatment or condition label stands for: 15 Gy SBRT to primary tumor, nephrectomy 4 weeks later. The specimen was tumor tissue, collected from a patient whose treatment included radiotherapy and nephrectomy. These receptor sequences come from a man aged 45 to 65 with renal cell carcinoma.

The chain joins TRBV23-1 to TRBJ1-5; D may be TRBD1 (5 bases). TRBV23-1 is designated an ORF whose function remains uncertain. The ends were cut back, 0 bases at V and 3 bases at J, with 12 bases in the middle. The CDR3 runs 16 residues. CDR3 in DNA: TGCGCCAGCAGTCAATCGTTAGGGGCCTACAATCAGCCCCAGCATTTT. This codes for CASSQSLGAYNQPQHF.

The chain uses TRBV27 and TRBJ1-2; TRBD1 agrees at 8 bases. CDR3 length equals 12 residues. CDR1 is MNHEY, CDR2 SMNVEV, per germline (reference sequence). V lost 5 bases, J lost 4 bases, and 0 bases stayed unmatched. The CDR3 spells CASSTGGYGYTF. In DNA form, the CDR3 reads TGTGCCAGCAGTACAGGGGGCTATGGCTACACCTTC.

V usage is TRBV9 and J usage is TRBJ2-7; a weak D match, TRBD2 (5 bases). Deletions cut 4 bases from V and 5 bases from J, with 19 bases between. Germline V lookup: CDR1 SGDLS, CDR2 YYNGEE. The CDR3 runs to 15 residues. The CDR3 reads CASSLSGSVPNEQYF. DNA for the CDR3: TGTGCCAGCAGCCTAAGTGGGAGCGTTCCTAACGAGCAGTACTTC.

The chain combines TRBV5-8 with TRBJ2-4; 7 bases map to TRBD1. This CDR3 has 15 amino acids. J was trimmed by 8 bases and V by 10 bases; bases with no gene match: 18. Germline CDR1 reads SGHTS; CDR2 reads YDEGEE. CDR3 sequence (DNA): TGTGCCCGCTCCCGTCCGGGACAGACCTCGCACATTCAGTACTTC. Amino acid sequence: CARSRPGQTSHIQYF.

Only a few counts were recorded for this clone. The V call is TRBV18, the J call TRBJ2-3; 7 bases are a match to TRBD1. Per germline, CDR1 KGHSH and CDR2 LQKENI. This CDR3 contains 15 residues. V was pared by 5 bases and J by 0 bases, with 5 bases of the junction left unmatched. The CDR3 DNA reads TGTGCCAGCTCAGGGACAGAGTCTAGCACAGATACGCAGTATTTT. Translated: CASSGTESSTDTQYF. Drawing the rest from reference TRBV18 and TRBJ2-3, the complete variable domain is NAGVMQNPRHLVRRRGQEARLRCSPMKGHSHVYWYRQLPEEGLKFMVYLQKENIIDESGMPKERFSAEFPKEGPSILRIQQVVRGDSAAYFCASSGTESSTDTQYFGPGTRLTVL.

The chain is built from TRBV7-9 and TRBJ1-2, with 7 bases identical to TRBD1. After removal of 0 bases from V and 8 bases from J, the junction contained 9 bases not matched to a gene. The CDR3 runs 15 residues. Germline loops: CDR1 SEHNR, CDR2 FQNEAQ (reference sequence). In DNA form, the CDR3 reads TGTGCCAGCAGCTTAGCGTACAGGGGAAAGAGCGGCTACACCTTC. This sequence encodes CASSLAYRGKSGYTF.

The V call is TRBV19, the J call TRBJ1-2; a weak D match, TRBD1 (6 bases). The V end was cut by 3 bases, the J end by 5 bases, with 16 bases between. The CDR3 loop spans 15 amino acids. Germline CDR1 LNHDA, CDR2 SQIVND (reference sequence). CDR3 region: CASSIGAGRGYGYTF. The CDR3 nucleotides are TGTGCCAGTAGTATTGGAGCGGGCAGGGGATATGGCTACACCTTC. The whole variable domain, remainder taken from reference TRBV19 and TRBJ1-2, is DGGITQSPKYLFRKEGQNVTLSCEQNLNHDAMYWYRQDPGQGLRLIYYSQIVNDFQKGDIAEGYSVSREKKESFPLTVTSAQKNPTAFYLCASSIGAGRGYGYTFGSGTRLTVV.

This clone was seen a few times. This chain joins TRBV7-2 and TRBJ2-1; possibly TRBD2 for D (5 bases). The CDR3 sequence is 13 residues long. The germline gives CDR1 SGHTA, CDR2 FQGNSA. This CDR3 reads CASADSSYNEQFF. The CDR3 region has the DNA TGTGCTTCAGCGGATAGCTCCTACAATGAGCAGTTCTTC.

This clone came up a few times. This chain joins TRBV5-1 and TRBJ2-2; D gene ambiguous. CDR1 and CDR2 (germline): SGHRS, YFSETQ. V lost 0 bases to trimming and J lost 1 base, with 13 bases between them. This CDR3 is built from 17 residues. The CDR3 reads CASSLVPAGQNTGELFF. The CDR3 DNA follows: TGCGCCAGCAGCTTGGTTCCGGCCGGGCAGAACACCGGGGAGCTGTTTTTT.

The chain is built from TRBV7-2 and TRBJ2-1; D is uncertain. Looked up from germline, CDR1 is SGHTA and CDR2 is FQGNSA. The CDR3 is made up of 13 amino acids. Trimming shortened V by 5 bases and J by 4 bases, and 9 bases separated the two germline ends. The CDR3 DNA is TGTGCCAGCAGCCTTTTCCGTTACAATGAGCAGTTCTTC. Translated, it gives CASSLFRYNEQFF.

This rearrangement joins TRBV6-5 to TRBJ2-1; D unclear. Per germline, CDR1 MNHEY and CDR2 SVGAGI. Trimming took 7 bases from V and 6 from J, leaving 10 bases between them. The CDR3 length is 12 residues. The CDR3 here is CASIASSNEQFF. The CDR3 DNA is TGTGCCAGCATCGCTAGTAGCAATGAGCAGTTCTTC.

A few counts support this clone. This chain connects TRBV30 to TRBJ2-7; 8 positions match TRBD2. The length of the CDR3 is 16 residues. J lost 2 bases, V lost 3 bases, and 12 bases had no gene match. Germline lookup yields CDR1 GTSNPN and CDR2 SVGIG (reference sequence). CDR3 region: CAWSAEVGLGTYEQYF. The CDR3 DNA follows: TGTGCCTGGAGCGCAGAGGTGGGACTAGGAACCTACGAGCAGTACTTC. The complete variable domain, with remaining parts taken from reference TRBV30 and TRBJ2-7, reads SQTIHQWPATLVQPVGSPLSLECTVEGTSNPNLYWYRQAAGRGLQLLFYSVGIGQISSEVPQNLSASRPQDRQFILSSKKLLLSDSGFYLCAWSAEVGLGTYEQYFGPGTRLTVT.

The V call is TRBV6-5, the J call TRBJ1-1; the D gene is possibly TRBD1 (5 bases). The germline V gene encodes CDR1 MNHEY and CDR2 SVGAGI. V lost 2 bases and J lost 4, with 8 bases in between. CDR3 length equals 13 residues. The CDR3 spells CASSYPGTTEAFF. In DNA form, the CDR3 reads TGTGCCAGCAGTTACCCAGGGACCACTGAAGCTTTCTTT.

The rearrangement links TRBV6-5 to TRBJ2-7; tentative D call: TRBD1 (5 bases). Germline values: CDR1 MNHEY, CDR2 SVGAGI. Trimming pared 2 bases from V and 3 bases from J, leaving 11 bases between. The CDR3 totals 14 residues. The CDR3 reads CASSYAFRGYEQYF. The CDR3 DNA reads TGTGCCAGCAGTTACGCCTTTAGGGGCTACGAGCAGTACTTC.

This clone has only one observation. The CDR3 DNA is TGCGCCAGCAGCCGAGGTTGGGAAGCGGGGGTCACAGATACGCAGTATTTT. This gives the protein CASSRGWEAGVTDTQYF. The chain has TRBV4-3 and TRBJ2-3, with 8 bases lining up with TRBD2. V was clipped by 4 bases and J by 2 bases; unmatched bases: 11. This CDR3 region has 17 residues. CDR1 is LGHNA, CDR2 YSLEER, per germline.

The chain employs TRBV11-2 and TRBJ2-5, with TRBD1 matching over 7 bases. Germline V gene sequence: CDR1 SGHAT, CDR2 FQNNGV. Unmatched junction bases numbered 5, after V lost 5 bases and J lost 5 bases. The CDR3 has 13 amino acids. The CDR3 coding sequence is TGTGCCAGCAGCCCGGGACAGACGGAGACCCAGTACTTC. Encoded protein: CASSPGQTETQYF.

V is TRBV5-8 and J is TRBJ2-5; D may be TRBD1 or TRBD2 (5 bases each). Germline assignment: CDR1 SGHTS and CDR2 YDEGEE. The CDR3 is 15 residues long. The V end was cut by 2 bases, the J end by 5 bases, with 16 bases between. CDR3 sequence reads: CASSFSGREGETQYF. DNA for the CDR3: TGTGCCAGCAGCTTCTCGGGACGGGAAGGGGAGACCCAGTACTTC.

In DNA form, the CDR3 reads TGTGCCAGCAGTGGGATCGATGGCGGGATTGGGAGCGGCTACACCTTC. Its protein product is CASSGIDGGIGSGYTF. The genes are TRBV2 and TRBJ1-2, with D unresolved. The V gene's germline CDR1 is SNHLY and CDR2 FYNNEI. Trimming took 4 bases from V and 8 from J, leaving 23 bases between them. The CDR3 totals 16 residues. The variable domain in full, with the rest retrieved from reference TRBV2 and TRBJ1-2, is EPEVTQTPSHQVTQMGQEVILRCVPISNHLYFYWYRQILGQKVEFLVSFYNNEISEKSEIFDDQFSVERPDGSNFTLKIRSTKLEDSAMYFCASSGIDGGIGSGYTFGSGTRLTVV.

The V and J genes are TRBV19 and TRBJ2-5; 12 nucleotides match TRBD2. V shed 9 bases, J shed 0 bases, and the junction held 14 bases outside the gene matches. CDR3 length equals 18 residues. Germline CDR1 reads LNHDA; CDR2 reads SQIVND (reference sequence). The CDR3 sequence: CASRKRASGGVDQETQYF. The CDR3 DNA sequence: TGTGCCAGCCGCAAACGGGCTAGCGGGGGGGTAGACCAAGAGACCCAGTACTTC.

Here the CDR3 DNA reads TGTGCCAGCAGTTTAGTTATTCAAAGATGGCAGGGTGACACTGAAGCTTTCTTT. Encoded protein: CASSLVIQRWQGDTEAFF. V and J are TRBV28 and TRBJ1-1; TRBD1 is a possible D gene (5 bases). V gave up 2 bases and J gave up 3 bases, with 22 bases separating them. The V gene's germline CDR1 is MDHEN and CDR2 SYDVKM. There are 18 residues in the CDR3. Full variable domain (remainder filled in from reference TRBV28 and TRBJ1-1): DVKVTQSSRYLVKRTGEKVFLECVQDMDHENMFWYRQDPGLGLRLIYFSYDVKMKEKGDIPEGYSVSREKKERFSLILESASTNQTSMYLCASSLVIQRWQGDTEAFFGQGTRLTVV.

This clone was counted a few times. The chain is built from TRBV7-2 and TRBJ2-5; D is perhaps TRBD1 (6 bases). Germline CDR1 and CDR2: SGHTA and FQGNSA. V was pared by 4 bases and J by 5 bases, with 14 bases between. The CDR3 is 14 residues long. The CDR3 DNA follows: TGTGCCAGCAGCTCTTGGGACACGGCGGAGACCCAGTACTTC. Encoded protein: CASSSWDTAETQYF.

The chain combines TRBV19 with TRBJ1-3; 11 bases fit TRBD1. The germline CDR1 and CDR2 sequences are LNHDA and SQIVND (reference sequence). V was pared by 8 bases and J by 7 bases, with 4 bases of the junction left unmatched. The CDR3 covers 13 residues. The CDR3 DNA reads TGTGCCAGTCGGACAGGGGGCGCGAACACCATATATTTT. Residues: CASRTGGANTIYF.

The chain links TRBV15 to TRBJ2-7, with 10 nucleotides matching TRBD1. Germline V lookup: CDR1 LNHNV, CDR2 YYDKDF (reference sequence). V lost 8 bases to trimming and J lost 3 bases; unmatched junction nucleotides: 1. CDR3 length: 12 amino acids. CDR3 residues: CATRDRGYEQYF. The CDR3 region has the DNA TGTGCCACCCGGGACAGGGGCTACGAGCAGTACTTC.

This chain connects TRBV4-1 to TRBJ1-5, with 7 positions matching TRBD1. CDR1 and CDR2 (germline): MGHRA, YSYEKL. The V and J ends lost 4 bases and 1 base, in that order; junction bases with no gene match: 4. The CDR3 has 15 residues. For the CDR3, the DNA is TGCGCCAGCAGCCCCCCAGGGGGGAGCAATCAGCCCCAGCATTTT. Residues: CASSPPGGSNQPQHF.

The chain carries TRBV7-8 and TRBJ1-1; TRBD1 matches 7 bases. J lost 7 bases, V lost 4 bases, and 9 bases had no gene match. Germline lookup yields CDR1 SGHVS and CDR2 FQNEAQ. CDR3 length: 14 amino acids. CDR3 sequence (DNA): TGTGCCAGCAGCTCAATCAGGGGGAGGGTTGAAGCTTTCTTT. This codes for CASSSIRGRVEAFF.

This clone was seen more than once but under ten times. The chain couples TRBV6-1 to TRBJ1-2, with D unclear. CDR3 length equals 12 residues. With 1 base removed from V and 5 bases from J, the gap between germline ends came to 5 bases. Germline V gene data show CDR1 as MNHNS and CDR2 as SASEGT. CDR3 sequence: CASSEVGYGYTF. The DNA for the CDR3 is TGTGCCAGCAGTGAAGTAGGGTATGGCTACACCTTC.

The CDR3 protein is CASSLGRSDEQFF. The CDR3, as DNA: TGCGCCAGCAGCTTGGGTCGTAGCGATGAGCAGTTCTTC. The J gene is TRBJ2-1, the V gene TRBV5-1; D possibly corresponds to TRBD2 (5 bases). The V end lost 0 bases, the J end lost 8 bases, and 9 bases lay between the germline ends. The CDR3 sequence is 13 residues long. CDR1 is SGHRS and CDR2 is YFSETQ in the germline V gene.

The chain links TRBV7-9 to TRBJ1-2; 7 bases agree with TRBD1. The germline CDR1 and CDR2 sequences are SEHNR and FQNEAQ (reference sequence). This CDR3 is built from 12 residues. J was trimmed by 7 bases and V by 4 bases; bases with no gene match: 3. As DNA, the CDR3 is TGTGCCAGCAGCTCAGGGGGATCTGGCTACACCTTC. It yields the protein CASSSGGSGYTF.

DNA for the CDR3: TGTGCCAGCAGCCGCTGGACAGTTACCGACCAAGAGACCCAGTACTTC. Translating it yields CASSRWTVTDQETQYF. This chain links TRBV7-9 with TRBJ2-5; D may be TRBD1 (6 bases). Per germline, CDR1 SEHNR and CDR2 FQNEAQ (reference sequence). The ends were cut back, 5 bases at V and 0 bases at J, with 16 bases in the middle. This CDR3 has 16 residues.

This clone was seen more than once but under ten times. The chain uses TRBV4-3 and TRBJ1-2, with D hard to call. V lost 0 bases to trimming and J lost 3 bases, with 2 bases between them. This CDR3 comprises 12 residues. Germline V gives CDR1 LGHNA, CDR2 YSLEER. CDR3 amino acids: CASSQEDYGYTF. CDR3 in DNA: TGCGCCAGCAGCCAAGAGGACTATGGCTACACCTTC.